A single sample is the source of the 4 T cell receptor beta chains below, sequenced in a study of T-cell reconstitution after alpha-beta-depleted transplantation in children. Unique molecular identifiers were incorporated into the prepared TCRbeta library. Each CDR3 protein gets one entry after TCRdb re-called the PCR reads with MiXCR. The sample consists of approximately 270,000 distinct CDR3 sequences, 9.9% of them appearing once. The source material was PBMCs from the stem cell graft donor, sampled from the stem cell graft. Receptors were obtained from a human donor who donated a stem cell graft to a child with SCID.

The table lists this clonotype with a few counts. J is TRBJ2-2 and V is TRBV12-3 or TRBV12-4; tentative D call: TRBD1 (6 bases). Between the trimmed V and J ends, which lost 4 bases and 4 bases, there was a span of 10 bases. CDR3 length equals 14 residues. In DNA, the CDR3 is TGTGCCAGCAGTTACGCGACAGGCACCGGGGAGCTGTTTTTT. This gives the protein CASSYATGTGELFF.

V usage is TRBV29-1 and J usage is TRBJ2-7; 8 positions match TRBD1. V lost 6 bases, J lost 6 bases, and 4 bases stayed unmatched. The CDR3 spans 11 residues. Germline V lookup: CDR1 SQVTM, CDR2 ANQGSEA. The DNA for the CDR3 is TGCAGCGTGACAGGGGTCTTCGAGCAGTACTTC. Its protein is CSVTGVFEQYF.

The chain links TRBV5-1 to TRBJ2-3, with D perhaps being TRBD1 or TRBD2 (5 bases each). The CDR3 has 14 residues. CDR1 and CDR2 (germline): SGHRS, YFSETQ. With 4 bases removed from V and 2 bases from J, the gap between germline ends came to 11 bases. CDR3 sequence (DNA): TGCGCCAGCAGCCCCGGGGCCCTCACAGATACGCAGTATTTT. It is translated as CASSPGALTDTQYF.

This clonotype was found a few times. This chain joins TRBV7-3 and TRBJ2-1; no reliable D call. Trimming removed 3 bases at V and 8 bases at J, with 11 bases between. The CDR3 loop spans 13 amino acids. The V gene's germline CDR1 is SGHTA and CDR2 FQGTGA. The CDR3 protein is CASSLSLSDEQFF. For the CDR3, the DNA is TGTGCCAGCAGCTTGTCCTTATCTGATGAGCAGTTCTTC.